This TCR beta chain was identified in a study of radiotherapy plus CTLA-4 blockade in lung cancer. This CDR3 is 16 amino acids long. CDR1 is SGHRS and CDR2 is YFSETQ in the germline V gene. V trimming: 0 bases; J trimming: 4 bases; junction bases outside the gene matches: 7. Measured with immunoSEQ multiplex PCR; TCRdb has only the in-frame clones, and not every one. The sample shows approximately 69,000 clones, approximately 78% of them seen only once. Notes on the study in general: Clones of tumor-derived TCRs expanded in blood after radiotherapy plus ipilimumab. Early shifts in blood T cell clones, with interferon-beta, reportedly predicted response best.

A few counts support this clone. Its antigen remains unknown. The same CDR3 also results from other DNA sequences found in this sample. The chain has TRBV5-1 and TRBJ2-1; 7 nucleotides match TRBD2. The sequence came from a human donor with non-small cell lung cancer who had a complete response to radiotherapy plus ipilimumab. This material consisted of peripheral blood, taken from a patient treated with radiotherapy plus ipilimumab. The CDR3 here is CASSLAGTGGYNEQFF. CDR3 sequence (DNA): TGCGCCAGCAGCTTGGCGGGGACCGGGGGGTACAATGAGCAGTTCTTC. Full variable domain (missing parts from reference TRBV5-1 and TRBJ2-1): KAGVTQTPRYLIKTRGQQVTLSCSPISGHRSVSWYQQTPGQGLQFLFEYFSETQRNKGNFPGRFSGRQFSNSRSEMNVSTLELGDSALYLCASSLAGTGGYNEQFFGPGTRLTVL.